The 3 T cell receptor beta chains presented below share a single source sample, sequenced in a study of T cell responses to AZD1222 COVID-19 vaccine. Repertoires were generated with immunoSEQ multiplex PCR, while TCRdb's copy carries only in-frame clones and drops some. The table records 90,000 to 120,000 clones, 70% to 90% of them present only once. Sequenced material: peripheral blood, taken 28 days after the second AZD1222 dose. All receptors come from an adult who received the AZD1222 COVID-19 vaccine.

The V call is TRBV7-2, the J call TRBJ1-1, with D maybe TRBD1 (5 bases). From germline, CDR1 is SGHTA and CDR2 FQGNSA. This CDR3 spans 15 amino acids. Trimming left V 2 bases short and J 0 bases short, with 10 bases between. This chain's CDR3 is CASSLYGHLNTEAFF. DNA for the CDR3: TGTGCCAGCAGCTTATACGGACACCTGAACACTGAAGCTTTCTTT.

The chain has TRBV5-1 and TRBJ1-5; possibly TRBD1 for D (5 bases). CDR1 and CDR2 from the germline V gene are SGHRS and YFSETQ. CDR3 length: 16 amino acids. V dropped 2 bases and J dropped 0 bases, with 12 bases sitting between them. The CDR3 region is CASSLAPGPSNQPQHF. The CDR3 DNA reads TGCGCCAGCAGCTTAGCCCCAGGGCCTAGCAATCAGCCCCAGCATTTT. Variable domain in full (rest from reference TRBV5-1 and TRBJ1-5): KAGVTQTPRYLIKTRGQQVTLSCSPISGHRSVSWYQQTPGQGLQFLFEYFSETQRNKGNFPGRFSGRQFSNSRSEMNVSTLELGDSALYLCASSLAPGPSNQPQHFGDGTRLSIL.

A single count supports this clone. The rearrangement uses TRBV11-2 and TRBJ2-7; no definite D call. The CDR3 spans 14 residues. V lost 5 bases and J lost 2, with 13 bases in between. The V gene's germline CDR1 is SGHAT and CDR2 FQNNGV. CDR3 residues: CASSLLETAYEQYF. CDR3 DNA: TGTGCCAGCAGCCTCCTCGAGACGGCCTACGAGCAGTACTTC.